A single sample gave rise to the 5 T cell receptor beta chains below, sequenced in a study of a mutant IDH1 vaccine in newly diagnosed glioma. Their target antigens are unknown. Indicated time point: week 35, safety follow-up. Vaccine doses each comprised 300 ug of mutant IDH1 20-mer peptide, with topical imiquimod. Only in-frame clones appear in the TCRdb table, and some are missing; sequencing was by immunoSEQ multiplex PCR. Here the sample spans under 40,000 clones, around 80% being singletons. The sample consisted of PBMCs, taken from a glioma patient whose treatment included an IDH1 peptide vaccine. These receptors were collected from a man aged 35 to 55 with glioma. Some clones in this sample may be carry-over from other donors' samples.

A note on this clone: Other DNA sequences in the same sample also yield this CDR3. This sequence joins TRBV4-1 and TRBJ2-1; D gene unclear. Germline-derived CDR1 and CDR2 are MGHRA and YSYEKL. CDR3 length: 13 amino acids. Trimming shortened V by 0 bases and J by 5 bases, and 5 bases separated the two germline ends. This CDR3 is CASSQDQHNEQFF. Written as DNA, the CDR3 is TGCGCCAGCAGCCAAGATCAGCACAATGAGCAGTTCTTC.

The rearrangement uses TRBV6-1 and TRBJ2-7; D might be TRBD1 (6 bases). V lost 1 base to trimming and J lost 3 bases, with 13 bases between them. The CDR3 extends over 15 amino acids. Per germline, CDR1 MNHNS and CDR2 SASEGT. DNA for the CDR3: TGTGCCAGCAGTGAAGGTACAGGGAAAGTCTACGAGCAGTACTTC. Its protein product is CASSEGTGKVYEQYF.

In this sample, this clone turned up once. The rearrangement uses TRBV15 and TRBJ1-5; 8 bases are shared with TRBD1. The CDR3 totals 17 residues. The V segment lost 0 bases and the J segment 3 bases; nucleotides outside the gene matches: 7. Germline-derived CDR1 and CDR2 are LNHNV and YYDKDF (reference sequence). CDR3 nucleotide sequence: TGTGCCACCAGCAGAGAGGCGGCCAGGGGGCCCAATCAGCCCCAGCATTTT. Protein sequence: CATSREAARGPNQPQHF.

V is TRBV4-2 and J is TRBJ1-1; D not resolved. Germline values: CDR1 LGHNA, CDR2 YNFKEQ. V was shortened by 4 bases and J by 6 bases, with 15 bases between the two germline ends. This CDR3 contains 14 residues. CDR3 nucleotides: TGTGCCAGCAGCCCCCACGGGAGGGAAGCTGAAGCTTTCTTT. Its translation: CASSPHGREAEAFF.

The chain joins TRBV9 to TRBJ2-7; D is perhaps TRBD2 (5 bases). This CDR3 contains 15 residues. Trimming took 3 bases from V and 1 from J, leaving 14 bases between them. The germline CDR1 and CDR2 sequences are SGDLS and YYNGEE. This CDR3 is CASSATGLGSYEQYF. CDR3 coding DNA: TGTGCCAGCAGCGCCACGGGGTTAGGTTCCTACGAGCAGTACTTC.